Shown below are 6 T cell receptor beta chains from a single sample sequenced in a study of T-cell memory formation after mild COVID-19. TCRdb recomputed calls from the 5' RACE reads with MiXCR, one row per CDR3 protein. Of about 290,000 distinct CDR3 sequences listed, roughly 15% are singletons. The specimen was PBMCs or a T cell subset sorted from them (not recorded which). These receptors were taken from a man in his late teens or twenties who had mild COVID-19 (a few samples of this study predate the infection). Cell type and time point are not known.

CDR3 bases: TGCGCCAGCAATGTAAACGGTGCTTGGGGTGAGCAGTTCTTC. As protein: CASNVNGAWGEQFF. This chain connects TRBV5-1 to TRBJ2-1; no clear D. V was shortened by 6 bases and J by 9 bases, with 19 bases between the two germline ends. CDR1 is SGHRS and CDR2 is YFSETQ in the germline V gene. This CDR3 spans 14 amino acids.

This clonotype appeared once. The chain carries TRBV20-1 and TRBJ1-5; 7 bases align to TRBD1. This CDR3 has 13 residues. V was clipped by 6 bases and J by 4 bases; unmatched bases: 6. Germline V gene sequence: CDR1 DFQATT, CDR2 SNEGSKA (reference sequence). The CDR3 sequence is CSADRDSNQPQHF. Written as DNA, the CDR3 is TGCAGTGCGGACCGGGACAGTAATCAGCCCCAGCATTTT.

This clonotype was counted only a few times. The rearrangement joins TRBV11-2 to TRBJ1-2, with D unresolved. Trimming shortened V by 4 bases and J by 0 bases, and 15 bases separated the two germline ends. Per germline, CDR1 SGHAT and CDR2 FQNNGV. The CDR3 has 16 residues. The CDR3 is CASSSLLDGTNYGYTF. The CDR3 DNA reads as TGTGCCAGCAGCTCCCTGTTAGACGGCACTAACTATGGCTACACCTTC.

The V call is TRBV6-2 or TRBV6-3, the J call TRBJ2-5, with 7 bases aligning to TRBD2. The CDR3 totals 15 residues. V gave up 7 bases and J gave up 5 bases; unmatched junction bases: 13. Germline V gene data show CDR1 as MNHEY and CDR2 as SVGEGT. CDR3 nucleotides: TGTGCCAGCACCAGTCGAAAGAAGCGGGATGAGACCCAGTACTTC. It yields the protein CASTSRKKRDETQYF.

In this sample, this clonotype turned up many times. The rearrangement links TRBV7-2 to TRBJ1-6; D remains ambiguous. Trimming left V 4 bases short and J 2 bases short, with 0 bases between. Looked up from germline, CDR1 is SGHTA and CDR2 is FQGNSA. The CDR3 is 12 amino acids. The CDR3 DNA reads TGTGCCAGCAGCTCCTATAATTCACCCCTCCACTTT. Its protein product is CASSSYNSPLHF.

This clonotype was picked up a small number of times. The CDR3 DNA sequence: TGTGCCAGCAGTGACACTAGCGGGGTTTACGAGCAGTACTTC. Translation gives CASSDTSGVYEQYF. This rearrangement joins TRBV6-5 to TRBJ2-7, with TRBD2 identical over 10 bases. J gave up 4 bases and V 5 bases, and 5 bases lay outside the gene matches. The CDR3 spans 14 residues. Germline V gene lookup returns CDR1 MNHEY and CDR2 SVGAGI.